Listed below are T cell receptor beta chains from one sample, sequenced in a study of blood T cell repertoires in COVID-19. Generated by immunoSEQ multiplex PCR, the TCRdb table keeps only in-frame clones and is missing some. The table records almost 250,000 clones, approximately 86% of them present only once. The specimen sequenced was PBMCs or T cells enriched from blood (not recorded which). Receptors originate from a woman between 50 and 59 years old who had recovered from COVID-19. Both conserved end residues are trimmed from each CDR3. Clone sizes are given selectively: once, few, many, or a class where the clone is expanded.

ASSLVGVGTEAF	-	TRBV5-6	TRBJ1-1
ASSPMINQGALKAF	once	TRBV19	TRBJ1-1
ASSQPGQGNTEAF	-	TRBV28	TRBJ1-1
AWGAGATTNEKLF	-	TRBV30	TRBJ1-4
ASSPDFYEQY	-	TRBV5-5	TRBJ2-7
ARPGRDNEKLF	-	TRBV25-1	TRBJ1-4
ASIPGSGYEQY	-	TRBV7-6	TRBJ2-7
ASSVGLAGVDEQF	-	TRBV5-1	TRBJ2-1
ASSLGQDDEQY	-	TRBV18	TRBJ2-7
ASSQDGTGSVNNEQF	-	TRBV4-1	TRBJ2-1
ASSPQGSSPQH	-	TRBV18	TRBJ1-5
ASSLGATGFGTKNIQY	-	TRBV5-1	TRBJ2-4
ASSVELAGAETQY	-	TRBV9	TRBJ2-5
ASSWGLAGEETQY	-	TRBV5-1	TRBJ2-5
AWSQGDHRGQY	-	TRBV30	TRBJ2-5
AIRPPGPPGGGYT	-	TRBV10-3	TRBJ1-2
ASSLGDLTGTYEQY	-	TRBV5-4	TRBJ2-7
ASSRDRASEKLF	-	TRBV13	TRBJ1-4
ASTTGTFGTQY	-	TRBV12-3/TRBV12-4	TRBJ2-5
ASSPFAQLNTEAF	-	TRBV28	TRBJ1-1
ASSRRLAAQETQY	-	TRBV7-9	TRBJ2-5
ASSSGREKLF	-	TRBV2	TRBJ1-4
ASSDSGSLNHNEQF	-	TRBV27	TRBJ2-1
ASIPSGLYNEQF	-	TRBV27	TRBJ2-1
ASSPGGYYGYT	-	TRBV12-3/TRBV12-4	TRBJ1-2
ASSPDGGSYEQY	-	TRBV9	TRBJ2-7
SVAGVDFRGTDTQY	-	TRBV29-1	TRBJ2-3
ASSLAGDVEQY	-	TRBV7-3	TRBJ2-7
ASSPTVSGNTIY	-	TRBV5-4	TRBJ1-3
AISAGTAAYEQY	-	TRBV10-3	TRBJ2-7
ASSTRPGRGGAYGYT	-	TRBV19	TRBJ1-2
ASSSPPGGNTGELF	-	TRBV28	TRBJ2-2
SVVGLAGSPAGTQY	many	TRBV29-1	TRBJ2-5
ASSLYRSSGSSTGELF	-	TRBV7-6	TRBJ2-2
ASSRDGDTQY	-	TRBV9	TRBJ2-3
ASSPGTGWAEAF	-	TRBV28	TRBJ1-1
ASSSPSGAGNTIY	-	TRBV5-4	TRBJ1-3
ASTQGATGNQPQH	-	TRBV19	TRBJ1-5
ASSPRQGLGTDTQY	once	TRBV28	TRBJ2-3